Listed below are T cell receptor beta chains from one sample, sequenced in a study of cytomegalovirus exposure and HLA in healthy donors. Method: immunoSEQ multiplex PCR; TCRdb's copy keeps in-frame clones and lacks some. The sample holds about 200,000 clones, 83% seen once. The sequenced sample was PBMCs. All receptors derive from a woman under 30 in good health and CMV-seronegative. The CDR3 runs from the conserved cysteine through the conserved F or W. The D gene is left open where the match is weak. Not all rows give a size; the values are once, few, many and, for expanded clones, a class.

J gene: TRBJ2-7
clone size: NA
D gene: NA
V gene: TRBV18
CDR3 DNA: TGTGCCAGCTCAGAAGGGTTATTGGGTCCCTACGAGCAGTACTTC
CDR3 protein: CASSEGLLGPYEQYF

J gene: TRBJ2-2
clone size: NA
D gene: NA
V gene: TRBV27
CDR3 DNA: TGTGCCAGCAGTTTATCGTACACCCCGGACACCGGGGAGCTGTTTTTT
CDR3 protein: CASSLSYTPDTGELFF

J gene: TRBJ1-3
clone size: NA
D gene: NA
V gene: TRBV18
CDR3 DNA: TGTGCCAGCTCACCGACCCCGGGAAGCGGAAACACCATATATTTT
CDR3 protein: CASSPTPGSGNTIYF

J gene: TRBJ2-7
clone size: NA
D gene: TRBD2
V gene: TRBV11-2
CDR3 DNA: TGTGCCAGCAGCTTAGGACTAGCGGGGGTCTACGAGCAGTACTTC
CDR3 protein: CASSLGLAGVYEQYF

J gene: TRBJ1-4
clone size: NA
D gene: NA
V gene: TRBV5-1
CDR3 DNA: TGCGCCAGCAGCTCTGGATCTGATGAAAAACTGTTTTTT
CDR3 protein: CASSSGSDEKLFF

J gene: TRBJ2-1
clone size: NA
D gene: NA
V gene: TRBV30
CDR3 DNA: TGTGCCTGGAGTGTACGGGGCCAGGAATGCGTCTTC
CDR3 protein: CAWSVRGQECVF

J gene: TRBJ2-2
clone size: once
D gene: NA
V gene: TRBV9
CDR3 DNA: TGTGCCAGCAGCGTAGAACTAACCGGGGAGCTGTTTTTT
CDR3 protein: CASSVELTGELFF

J gene: TRBJ1-1
clone size: few
D gene: NA
V gene: TRBV27
CDR3 DNA: TGTGCCAGCAGTCCTACCTCAACAATGCACACTGAAGCTTTCTTT
CDR3 protein: CASSPTSTMHTEAFF

J gene: TRBJ2-7
clone size: once
D gene: NA
V gene: TRBV4-1
CDR3 DNA: TGCGCCAGCAGCCAAGAGTTGGCCTTCCCCTCCGAGCAGTACTTC
CDR3 protein: CASSQELAFPSEQYF

J gene: TRBJ2-3
clone size: NA
D gene: TRBD2
V gene: TRBV2
CDR3 DNA: TGTGCCAGCAAACCAGCGGGAGTAAGCACAGATACGCAGTATTTT
CDR3 protein: CASKPAGVSTDTQYF

J gene: TRBJ1-3
clone size: NA
D gene: NA
V gene: TRBV15
CDR3 DNA: TGTGCCACCAGCAGTAGGTTAGGCTCTGGAAACACCATATATTTT
CDR3 protein: CATSSRLGSGNTIYF

J gene: TRBJ2-1
clone size: NA
D gene: NA
V gene: TRBV4-2
CDR3 DNA: TGTGCCAGCAGCCAAGGATCCCGGGTCCTTACGGATGAGCAGTTCTTC
CDR3 protein: CASSQGSRVLTDEQFF

J gene: TRBJ2-5
clone size: NA
D gene: NA
V gene: TRBV5-1
CDR3 DNA: TGCGCCAGCAGCTCATTGACGGGCGAAGAGACCCAGTACTTC
CDR3 protein: CASSSLTGEETQYF

J gene: TRBJ2-3
clone size: once
D gene: NA
V gene: TRBV7-2
CDR3 DNA: TGTGCCAGCAGCTTAGTGCTCCACCGGGATACGCAGTATTTT
CDR3 protein: CASSLVLHRDTQYF

J gene: TRBJ1-1
clone size: NA
D gene: NA
V gene: TRBV6-1
CDR3 DNA: TGTGCCAGCAGTGAACGAAGGCAGTCTAACACTGAAGCTTTCTTT
CDR3 protein: CASSERRQSNTEAFF

J gene: TRBJ1-5
clone size: NA
D gene: TRBD1
V gene: TRBV30
CDR3 DNA: TGTGCCTGGAGTATCGGACAGGGCAACAGTCAGCCCCAGCATTTT
CDR3 protein: CAWSIGQGNSQPQHF

J gene: TRBJ2-5
clone size: NA
D gene: NA
V gene: TRBV11-3
CDR3 DNA: TGTGCCAGCAGCCCAGGGGCCCGCGGCTGGCCCAAGGATCAAGAGACCCAGTACTTC
CDR3 protein: CASSPGARGWPKDQETQYF

J gene: TRBJ1-4
clone size: NA
D gene: NA
V gene: TRBV18
CDR3 DNA: TGTGCCAGCTCACCGATCGGCGGGTATAATGAAAAACTGTTTTTT
CDR3 protein: CASSPIGGYNEKLFF

J gene: TRBJ2-2
clone size: once
D gene: NA
V gene: TRBV9
CDR3 DNA: TGTGCCAGCAGCCCACCTAGCGCCGGGGAGCTGTTTTTT
CDR3 protein: CASSPPSAGELFF

J gene: TRBJ1-2
clone size: NA
D gene: NA
V gene: TRBV11-2
CDR3 DNA: TGTGCCACAGCGAGCAACTATGACGGCTACACCTTC
CDR3 protein: CATASNYDGYTF

J gene: TRBJ1-2
clone size: NA
D gene: NA
V gene: TRBV6-4
CDR3 DNA: TGTGCCAGCAGCGACGGACACATTTCCAACTATGGCTACACCTTC
CDR3 protein: CASSDGHISNYGYTF

J gene: TRBJ2-5
clone size: NA
D gene: TRBD1
V gene: TRBV5-1
CDR3 DNA: TGCGCCAGCAGCCGGTCCGGGACAGGAGAAGAGACCCAGTACTTC
CDR3 protein: CASSRSGTGEETQYF

J gene: TRBJ2-1
clone size: NA
D gene: NA
V gene: TRBV29-1
CDR3 DNA: TGCAGCGTTGAGGGGGGCTGGGGCTACAATGAGCAGTTCTTC
CDR3 protein: CSVEGGWGYNEQFF

J gene: TRBJ2-6
clone size: NA
D gene: NA
V gene: TRBV27
CDR3 DNA: TGTGCCAGCAGTGGGGGCTCTGGGGCCAACGTCCTGACTTTC
CDR3 protein: CASSGGSGANVLTF

J gene: TRBJ1-2
clone size: NA
D gene: NA
V gene: TRBV6-5
CDR3 DNA: TGTGCCAGCAGTCCGGCTGGATATGGCTACACCTTC
CDR3 protein: CASSPAGYGYTF

J gene: TRBJ2-5
clone size: NA
D gene: NA
V gene: TRBV27
CDR3 DNA: TGTGCCAGCAGTTTAGACAGCAGGGAGACCCAGTACTTC
CDR3 protein: CASSLDSRETQYF

J gene: TRBJ2-7
clone size: NA
D gene: TRBD2
V gene: TRBV28
CDR3 DNA: TGTGCCAGCAGCCCTGGACTAGCGGGGACCTACGAGCAGTACTTC
CDR3 protein: CASSPGLAGTYEQYF

J gene: TRBJ1-5
clone size: NA
D gene: NA
V gene: TRBV5-1
CDR3 DNA: TGCGCCAGCAGCTCCGACGGCCAAGGGCCCCAGCATTTT
CDR3 protein: CASSSDGQGPQHF